The rows below give T cell receptor beta chains drawn from one sample of a study of sequential checkpoint blockade in melanoma. Sequenced by immunoSEQ multiplex PCR; TCRdb stores in-frame clones only, minus some. The sample lists about 5,100 clones, around 39% occurring once. The sequences come from tumor tissue (inferred from file names), collected from a patient given nivolumab and ipilimumab in sequence. These receptors all come from a human donor with melanoma. Both conserved end residues are part of each CDR3.

j_gene,v_gene,CDR3aa
TRBJ2-2,TRBV6-8,CANSPRAGELFF
TRBJ2-3,TRBV6-8,CASLQDPSTDTQYF
TRBJ2-7,TRBV30,CAWSGGLADYEQYF
TRBJ2-2,TRBV6-8,CASTNRGLFDTGELFF
TRBJ2-7,TRBV4-1,CASSQDASAGGLYEQYF
TRBJ2-1,TRBV18,CASSPIALAGANEQFF
TRBJ1-3,TRBV11-3,CASSLQNSGNTIYF
TRBJ2-6,TRBV5-1,CASSISHSGANVLTF
TRBJ1-5,TRBV11-3,CASSLSGPFGNQPQHF
TRBJ2-1,TRBV11-3,CASSLWPGGPYNEQFF
TRBJ2-7,TRBV5-1,CASRQSSGIETYEQYF
TRBJ2-7,TRBV11-3,CASSTRQDITYEQYF
TRBJ2-7,TRBV6-8,CASSEADFYEQYF
TRBJ2-5,TRBV18,CASSPGHQETQYF
TRBJ2-5,TRBV28,CASSDPRAGVRETQYF
TRBJ2-3,TRBV6-8,CASSYSPAGGFPTDTQYF
TRBJ2-7,TRBV11-3,CASSHSGSSYEQYF
TRBJ1-1,TRBV14,CASSREILWGGEAFF
TRBJ1-2,TRBV18,CASSTSRGDGYTF
TRBJ2-2,TRBV18,CASSRDPSNTGELFF